The T cell receptor beta chain under discussion was sequenced for a study of blood T cell repertoires in COVID-19. Study-level information: Whether acute or convalescent, the COVID-19 samples came from the United States, Italy and Spain. The analysed material was cDNA or gDNA that came from T cells, B-cell-depleted T cells, or PBMCs.

Authors' processing steps: The assay estimated nucleated cells by amplifying reference gene primers. The table came from immunoSEQ multiplex PCR; TCRdb's copy has only in-frame clones and leaves some out. The DNA was the basis for D and trimming; V, J and clone size are from that table. The sample holds about 78,000 clones, around 91% seen once. Deletions cut 5 bases from V and 2 bases from J, with 9 bases between. The CDR3 has 14 amino acids. Germline V CDR1 and CDR2: SGHTA, FQGTGA. Sequencing was done on a sample of peripheral blood. J is TRBJ2-2 and V is TRBV7-3; D remains ambiguous. The sequence was obtained from a woman in her forties or fifties in a cohort sampled during active COVID-19. CDR3 in DNA: TGTGCCAGCAGCGTCCGACAAAACACCGGGGAGCTGTTTTTT. It is translated as CASSVRQNTGELFF.